This T cell receptor (beta chain) comes out of a study of OX40 agonist ivuxolimab in advanced cancers. As for the study in general: Across the patients, intravenous ivuxolimab was delivered every 2 weeks at 0.01 to 10 mg/kg. Males comprised approximately 81% of the group, whose mean age was approximately 60 years (range 23 to 79). General study results and limits: At 0.1 to 3.0 mg/kg and by week 6, clonal expansion occurred in CD4+ and CD8+ blood T cells.

The CDR3 is made up of 14 amino acids. With V trimmed by 6 bases and J by 5 bases, 7 bases remained unmatched. Looked up from germline, CDR1 is SNHLY and CDR2 is FYNNEI. Worth noting for this clone: Its antigen is not identified.

Repertoires were generated with immunoSEQ multiplex PCR, while TCRdb's copy carries only in-frame clones and drops some. Of approximately 70,000 clones listed, around 90% are singletons. V and J are TRBV2 and TRBJ2-3, with TRBD2 matching over 8 bases. Source: CD4+ or CD8+ T cells sorted from blood, taken in a trial of the OX40 agonist ivuxolimab. The sequence came from an adult with an advanced solid tumor such as melanoma, head and neck, liver or kidney cancer. The CDR3 region has the DNA TGTGCCAGCAGGATCGGACTAGCAATAGATACGCAGTATTTT. Translated, it gives CASRIGLAIDTQYF.